This T cell receptor (beta chain) was sequenced for a study of cytomegalovirus exposure and HLA in healthy donors. Study results and limitations: Some public TCRs appeared in many individuals, while most sequences were rare.

A note on this clone: The antigen is unknown.

The CDR3 contains 14 residues. V lost 3 bases and J 4 bases, leaving 13 bases between the germline ends. Germline V lookup: CDR1 SGHRS, CDR2 YFSETQ. Primers: 60 Vbeta forward and 13 Jbeta reverse. Generated by immunoSEQ multiplex PCR, the TCRdb table keeps only in-frame clones and is missing some. The table lists fewer than 250,000 clones, more than 75% of them singletons. This sequence originates from a woman under 30 in good health and CMV-seronegative. Sequenced sample: PBMCs. The V call is TRBV5-1, the J call TRBJ1-1; a weak D match, TRBD1 (5 bases). The CDR3: CASSWGVGGTEAFF. CDR3 DNA: TGCGCCAGCAGCTGGGGGGTGGGGGGCACTGAAGCTTTCTTT. The complete variable domain, with remaining parts taken from reference TRBV5-1 and TRBJ1-1, reads KAGVTQTPRYLIKTRGQQVTLSCSPISGHRSVSWYQQTPGQGLQFLFEYFSETQRNKGNFPGRFSGRQFSNSRSEMNVSTLELGDSALYLCASSWGVGGTEAFFGQGTRLTVV.